This T cell receptor (beta chain) was sequenced in a study of control samples from healthy donors and cancer patients. V lost 7 bases and J lost 6, with 7 bases in between. This CDR3 spans 12 amino acids. Assay used: immunoSEQ multiplex PCR; TCRdb lists only in-frame clones, some missing. The sample lists 95,000 to 130,000 clones; more than 75% were seen once. This clonotype originated in a woman between 65 and 79 years old in good health. The chain recombines TRBV12-3 or TRBV12-4 with TRBJ1-6; D is unclear. Sequencing used blood. CDR3 sequence: CASNDLNSPLHF. The CDR3 nucleotides are TGTGCCAGCAACGACCTTAATTCACCCCTCCACTTT.